These T cell receptor beta chains were read from a single sample in a study of response to subunit inactivated influenza vaccine. TCRdb itself ran the RT-PCR reads through MiXCR, one entry per CDR3 protein. The sample records a few hundred thousand distinct CDR3 sequences, just over 20% being singletons. The sample consisted of PBMCs from blood, taken approximately 20 months after vaccination. The origin of the receptors is a man between 45 and 75 years old who received an inactivated influenza vaccine. CDR3s include the opening cysteine and the closing phenylalanine or tryptophan. D genes are given only for firm matches. Size values are once, few and many counts, or a class for expanded clones, and some rows have none.

len	d_gene	j_gene	abundance	v_gene	CDR3nt	CDR3aa
14	-	TRBJ2-2	-	TRBV24-1	TGTGCCACCAGTGATTGGAACGGGGACGGGGAGCTGTTTTTT	CATSDWNGDGELFF
14	-	TRBJ2-6	few	TRBV28	TGTGCCAGCAGTGGGGATTCTGGGGCCAACGTCCTGACTTTC	CASSGDSGANVLTF
16	-	TRBJ1-3	few	TRBV6-1	TGTGCCAGCAGTCAACAGGGAAAGTTGTCAGGAAACACCATATATTTT	CASSQQGKLSGNTIYF
14	-	TRBJ1-3	few	TRBV29-1	TGCAGCGTTTCCATGGACAGCTCTGGAAACACCATATATTTT	CSVSMDSSGNTIYF
15	-	TRBJ2-3	-	TRBV4-2	TGTGCCAGCAGCCAAGCCGGTCTCACCACAGATACGCAGTATTTT	CASSQAGLTTDTQYF
15	-	TRBJ1-6	few	TRBV12-3/TRBV12-4	TGTGCCAGCGGCCCAGGGAACGCGAAAAATTCACCCCTCCACTTT	CASGPGNAKNSPLHF
12	-	TRBJ1-1	many	TRBV6-2/TRBV6-3	TGTGCCAGCAGGCCTAGTTACACTGAAGCTTTCTTT	CASRPSYTEAFF
13	TRBD1	TRBJ1-1	few	TRBV20-1	TGCAGTGCTAGGGAGACAGGGGGCCGTGAAGCTTTCTTT	CSARETGGREAFF
13	-	TRBJ1-2	many	TRBV7-8	TGTGCCAGCAGCTTGTACGGGGCCGACGGCTACACCTTC	CASSLYGADGYTF
13	-	TRBJ2-1	-	TRBV12-3/TRBV12-4	TGTGCCAGCAGTCTTACGATCTACAATGAGCAGTTCTTC	CASSLTIYNEQFF
16	TRBD1	TRBJ2-4	-	TRBV29-1	TGCAGCGTGACAAACTGGACACACAGGGGAATAAACATTCAGTACTTC	CSVTNWTHRGINIQYF
13	-	TRBJ1-6	few	TRBV2	TGTGCCAGCAGTGAAGCGGTTAATTCACCCCTCCACTTT	CASSEAVNSPLHF
16	TRBD1	TRBJ1-6	few	TRBV20-1	TGCAGTGCTAGATTAAGTGGAGGGGGCGAGGGATCACCCCTCCACTTT	CSARLSGGGEGSPLHF
14	-	TRBJ1-5	-	TRBV10-2	TGCGCCAGCACCGGGACGGCACTTAATCAGCCCCAGCATTTT	CASTGTALNQPQHF
15	-	TRBJ1-2	-	TRBV15	TGTGCCACCAGCAGAACGCGAACAGGGCTCTATGGCTACACCTTC	CATSRTRTGLYGYTF
15	-	TRBJ1-4	-	TRBV4-3	TGCGCCAGCAGCCAAGCGGTTGCAACTAATGAAAAACTGTTTTTT	CASSQAVATNEKLFF
16	-	TRBJ1-5	few	TRBV2	TGTGCCAGCAGTGGCCAGGGACTAAACCCGGATCAGCCCCAGCATTTT	CASSGQGLNPDQPQHF
15	TRBD2	TRBJ2-5	many	TRBV20-1	TGCAGTGCTCAGACTAGCGGGAGGGCCAGTGAGACCCAGTACTTC	CSAQTSGRASETQYF
14	-	TRBJ2-2	few	TRBV10-3	TGTGCCATCAGCGTGGGAGGGAACACCGGGGAGCTGTTTTTT	CAISVGGNTGELFF
12	-	TRBJ1-2	few	TRBV6-2/TRBV6-3	TGTGCTACCTCCTGGACGAACTATGGCTACACCTTC	CATSWTNYGYTF
17	TRBD1	TRBJ2-4	-	TRBV4-2	TGTGCCAGCAGCCAGGGTTGGACAGGGTTAGCCAAAAACATTCAGTACTTC	CASSQGWTGLAKNIQYF
11	TRBD1	TRBJ2-7	few	TRBV12-3/TRBV12-4	TGTGCCAGCAGAAACAGGGGCGAGCAGTACTTC	CASRNRGEQYF
13	-	TRBJ1-6	many	TRBV20-1	TGCAGTGCTAACCGGGACACCTATTCACCCCTCCACTTT	CSANRDTYSPLHF
13	-	TRBJ1-3	few	TRBV5-6	TGTGCCAGCAGCTTGGGCAGGGTTAACACCATATATTTT	CASSLGRVNTIYF
12	-	TRBJ2-7	-	TRBV6-1	TGTGCCAGCAGTGAAGTGTCGTGGGAGCAGTACTTC	CASSEVSWEQYF
13	TRBD1	TRBJ1-1	-	TRBV7-9	TGTGCCAGCAGCTTAAAGGGGGCCGCTGAAGCTTTCTTT	CASSLKGAAEAFF
17	-	TRBJ1-1	many	TRBV27	TGTGCCAGCAGTTTATCGGTCTGGGGCAGGATGAACACTGAAGCTTTCTTT	CASSLSVWGRMNTEAFF
15	-	TRBJ1-3	-	TRBV20-1	TGCAGTGCTACGACACCCCCCGCGATTGGAAACACCATATATTTT	CSATTPPAIGNTIYF